This passage covers 3 T cell receptor beta chains from one sample sequenced in a study of neoadjuvant anti-PD-1 for oral cavity cancer. Using immunoSEQ multiplex PCR, the repertoire was profiled, and TCRdb retains in-frame clones only, with some absent. The table records 15,000 to 20,000 clones, nearly 70% of them present only once. The sequenced sample was PBMCs, obtained before nivolumab (anti-PD-1) treatment. Source of these receptors: a person aged 40 to 85 with oral cavity squamous cell carcinoma.

The genes are TRBV19 and TRBJ2-1; TRBD2 might be the D (7 bases). Trimming shortened V by 3 bases and J by 2 bases, and 17 bases separated the two germline ends. This CDR3 region has 17 residues. Per germline, CDR1 LNHDA and CDR2 SQIVND (reference sequence). CDR3 region: CASSIGVRRGPYNEQFF. CDR3 nucleotide sequence: TGTGCCAGTAGTATCGGGGTCCGGCGGGGGCCCTACAATGAGCAGTTCTTC.

The chain joins TRBV29-1 to TRBJ2-5; D is undetermined. The CDR3 covers 13 residues. The germline gives CDR1 SQVTM, CDR2 ANQGSEA. V lost 3 bases and J 5 bases, leaving 13 bases between the germline ends. The CDR3, as DNA: TGCAGCGTTGATAGACCCCGTCGTGAGACCCAGTACTTC. Encoded protein: CSVDRPRRETQYF. Looking up the rest from reference TRBV29-1 and TRBJ2-5 gives the full variable domain: SAVISQKPSRDICQRGTSLTIQCQVDSQVTMMFWYRQQPGQSLTLIATANQGSEATYESGFVIDKFPISRPNLTFSTLTVSNMSPEDSSIYLCSVDRPRRETQYFGPGTRLLVL.

The J gene is TRBJ1-5, the V gene TRBV5-6, with D possibly matching TRBD1 (5 bases). Germline V gives CDR1 SGHDT, CDR2 YYEEEE. The CDR3 loop spans 14 amino acids. V gave up 0 bases and J gave up 7 bases, with 11 bases separating them. The CDR3 loop is CASSLGGLGQPQHF. DNA for the CDR3: TGTGCCAGCAGCTTGGGGGGGTTGGGACAGCCCCAGCATTTT.